This entry lists 7 T cell receptor beta chains sequenced from one sample in a study of blood T cell repertoires in COVID-19. Sequenced by immunoSEQ multiplex PCR; TCRdb stores in-frame clones only, minus some. The sample yields roughly 200,000 clones, roughly 80% seen once. Sequencing input: peripheral blood. The origin of the receptors is a woman between 40 and 55 years old with COVID-19, enrolled during active disease.

This chain joins TRBV6-1 and TRBJ2-1, with a weak D call TRBD2 (6 bases). The CDR3 is 13 amino acids. Trimming took off 6 bases at V and 3 bases at J, with 9 bases between the two ends. Germline values: CDR1 MNHNS, CDR2 SASEGT. CDR3 region: CASSRAGYNEQFF. The DNA of the CDR3 is TGTGCCAGCAGCCGAGCGGGCTACAATGAGCAGTTCTTC.

CDR3 nucleotide sequence: TGTGCCAGCTCGCCCGACAGGGGGCTGTCTGCCGGGGAGCTGTTTTTT. Translated, it gives CASSPDRGLSAGELFF. J is TRBJ2-2 and V is TRBV18, with 10 bases that match TRBD1. This CDR3 contains 16 residues. Germline lookup yields CDR1 KGHSH and CDR2 LQKENI. J was trimmed by 6 bases and V by 6 bases; bases with no gene match: 10.

CDR3 nucleotide sequence: TGTGCCAGCAGCCAAAGGGGGACCTATGGCTACACCTTC. As protein: CASSQRGTYGYTF. This chain connects TRBV3-1 (or the pseudogene TRBV3-2) to TRBJ1-2; D might be TRBD1 (6 bases). CDR1 LGHDT and CDR2 YNNKEL come from the germline V gene (reference sequence). The V end was cut by 2 bases, the J end by 4 bases, with 8 bases between. The CDR3 consists of 13 residues.

This clone has a count of ten or more. V and J are TRBV3-1 (or the pseudogene TRBV3-2) and TRBJ1-1; TRBD1 aligns across 10 bases. V shed 1 base, J shed 4 bases, and the junction held 3 bases outside the gene matches. Germline lookup yields CDR1 LGHDT and CDR2 YNNKEL (reference sequence). The CDR3 is made up of 15 amino acids. The CDR3 DNA reads TGTGCCAGCAGCCAAGGACAGGGGGCCGGCACTGAAGCTTTCTTT. Its protein is CASSQGQGAGTEAFF.

The V and J genes are TRBV5-1 and TRBJ1-1; possible D gene TRBD1, 5 bases. Germline values: CDR1 SGHRS, CDR2 YFSETQ. The CDR3 totals 18 residues. V was pared by 2 bases and J by 6 bases, with 26 bases between. CDR3 in DNA: TGCGCCAGCAGCTTTGGTGGGGCGGGAAGTTTAGGCTCCGCTGAAGCTTTCTTT. Its translation is CASSFGGAGSLGSAEAFF.

The chain employs TRBV2 and TRBJ1-3; no reliable D call. Looked up from germline, CDR1 is SNHLY and CDR2 is FYNNEI. The CDR3 consists of 12 residues. V lost 7 bases, J lost 3 bases, and 7 bases lay in between. The CDR3 protein is CASTRNGNTIYF. In nucleotides, the CDR3 is TGTGCCAGCACGAGGAATGGAAACACCATATATTTT.

The chain has TRBV20-1 and TRBJ1-1; 8 nucleotides line up with TRBD1. The CDR3 is made up of 11 amino acids. The germline V gene has CDR1 DFQATT and CDR2 SNEGSKA (reference sequence). CDR3 DNA sequence: TGCAGCGCGGACAGGGTGGGTGAAGCTTTCTTT. It specifies CSADRVGEAFF.